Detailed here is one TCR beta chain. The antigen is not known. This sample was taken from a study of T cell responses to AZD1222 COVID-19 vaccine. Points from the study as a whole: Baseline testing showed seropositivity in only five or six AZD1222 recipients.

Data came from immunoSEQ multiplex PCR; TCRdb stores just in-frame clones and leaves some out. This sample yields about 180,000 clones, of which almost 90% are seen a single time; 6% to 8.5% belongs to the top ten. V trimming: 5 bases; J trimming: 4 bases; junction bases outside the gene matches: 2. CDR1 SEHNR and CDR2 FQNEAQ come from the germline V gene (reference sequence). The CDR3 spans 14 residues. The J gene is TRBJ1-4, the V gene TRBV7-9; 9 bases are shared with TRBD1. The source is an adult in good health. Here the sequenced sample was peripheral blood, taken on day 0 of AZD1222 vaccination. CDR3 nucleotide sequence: TGTGCCAGCAGCGTGGGACAGGGTAATGAAAAACTGTTTTTT. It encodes CASSVGQGNEKLFF.